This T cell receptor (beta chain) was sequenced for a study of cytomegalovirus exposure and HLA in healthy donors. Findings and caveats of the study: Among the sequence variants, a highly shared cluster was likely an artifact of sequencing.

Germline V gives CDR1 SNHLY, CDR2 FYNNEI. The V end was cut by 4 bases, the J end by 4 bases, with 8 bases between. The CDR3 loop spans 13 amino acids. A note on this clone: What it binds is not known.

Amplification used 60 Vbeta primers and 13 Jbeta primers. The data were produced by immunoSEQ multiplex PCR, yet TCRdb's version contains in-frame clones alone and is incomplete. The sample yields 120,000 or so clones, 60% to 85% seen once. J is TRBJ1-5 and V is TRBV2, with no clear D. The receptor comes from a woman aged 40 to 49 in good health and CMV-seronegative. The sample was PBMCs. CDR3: CASSAFGNQPQHF. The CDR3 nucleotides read TGTGCCAGCAGTGCTTTCGGGAATCAGCCCCAGCATTTT.